The clone carrying this T cell receptor (beta chain) was seen more than once but under ten times. No antigen is known for it. In TCRdb, the reads were re-called with MiXCR into one record per CDR3 protein. The sample has fewer than 700,000 distinct CDR3 sequences, 24% seen once. These data come from a study of T cell repertoires in cytomegalovirus infection. At the level of the study: A matching HLA type, together with CMV infection, was signaled by public TCR beta signatures. Overall study results and limits: Public TCR beta family frequency separated CMV-and-HLA carriers, including in an independent cohort. Across the ex vivo response, the dominant clonotypes were HLA-C-restricted CMV-specific TCR beta clonotypes.

Germline trimming cut 1 base from V and 8 bases from J; bases unmatched to any gene: 9. Germline CDR1 is SQVTM and CDR2 is ANQGSEA. There are 15 residues in the CDR3. Sample: CD8+ T cells from PBMCs. This receptor was identified in a human donor in good health (CMV status not recorded). Some clones in this sample may be carry-over from other donors' samples. The rearrangement joins TRBV29-1 to TRBJ1-4; 8 bases match TRBD1. CDR3 in DNA: TGCAGCGTTGAAGGTTCGGACAGGGTGGGGGAAAAACTGTTTTTT. Amino acids: CSVEGSDRVGEKLFF.